What follows is one T cell receptor (beta chain) and its context. What it recognizes is unknown. This record belongs to a study of T cell responses to AZD1222 COVID-19 vaccine. The CDR3 sequence is 15 residues long. From germline, CDR1 is GTSNPN and CDR2 SVGIG (reference sequence). V was shortened by 0 bases and J by 9 bases, with 21 bases between the two germline ends. General study points: In all cases, repertoires were sampled only after the peak T cell response. The study identified only five or six AZD1222 recipients as seropositive at baseline.

Generated by immunoSEQ multiplex PCR, the TCRdb table keeps only in-frame clones and is missing some. The data show tens of thousands of clones, approximately 90% seen once. The chain links TRBV30 to TRBJ2-7, with D perhaps matching TRBD1 (5 bases). The specimen was peripheral blood, collected on day 0 of MenACWY control vaccination. The clonotype comes from an adult in good health. The CDR3, as DNA: TGTGCCTGGAGTGTACGTGGGGCCGGTGATTGGGGGCAGTACTTC. This sequence encodes CAWSVRGAGDWGQYF.